These T cell receptor beta chains were read from a single sample in a study of cytomegalovirus exposure and HLA in healthy donors. Here immunoSEQ multiplex PCR was the method, and the copy in TCRdb shows in-frame clones only, minus some. The sample has 120,000 or so clones, 81% seen once; the top ten hold roughly 1.8%. Sequenced input: PBMCs. The receptors were gathered from a man in his late teens or twenties in good health and CMV-seronegative. CDR3s leave out the opening cysteine and the closing phenylalanine or tryptophan. A D gene is named only where the DNA matches it firmly.

cdr3_aa,j_call,v_call,d_call
ASIQGAGELF,TRBJ2-2,TRBV19,.
ASTPEGGIAGGPGAGANVLT,TRBJ2-6,TRBV2,TRBD2
ASRIQGNTEAF,TRBJ1-1,TRBV19,.
ASSSDIIGYGYT,TRBJ1-2,TRBV18,.
ASSPPGHTGGKNEQY,TRBJ2-7,TRBV18,TRBD1
ASSHATGNTQY,TRBJ2-3,TRBV4-2,.
ASSLVGAQKNIQY,TRBJ2-4,TRBV7-9,.
ASMGQGATGELF,TRBJ2-2,TRBV18,TRBD1
ASSVDFPNTEAF,TRBJ1-1,TRBV2,.
ASSPLPSGAGGTQY,TRBJ2-5,TRBV7-3,TRBD2
ASSVSPRTGPSNTEAF,TRBJ1-1,TRBV9,.
ASSSTSGGAKNIQY,TRBJ2-4,TRBV6-5,TRBD2
ASSRDSSNDGYT,TRBJ1-2,TRBV7-2,TRBD1
ASSVQSGPQETQY,TRBJ2-5,TRBV9,.
AWSVCGTGTDQPQH,TRBJ1-5,TRBV30,TRBD1
ASSLVASGLNNEQF,TRBJ2-1,TRBV7-3,TRBD2
ASSLTGTTGELF,TRBJ2-2,TRBV7-9,.
ASSATPGQGREKLF,TRBJ1-4,TRBV9,TRBD1
ASSELPGANVLT,TRBJ2-6,TRBV6-1,.
ASSIRGLGNQPQH,TRBJ1-5,TRBV6-1,.
ASSQIAGGRNEQF,TRBJ2-1,TRBV4-1,TRBD2
ASSEEARAHEKLF,TRBJ1-4,TRBV10-2,.
ASSITQSDYGYT,TRBJ1-2,TRBV19,.
ASSAGRYGYT,TRBJ1-2,TRBV25-1,.
ASSGLAGGLSTDTQY,TRBJ2-3,TRBV7-9,TRBD2
ASSVMTGSTEAF,TRBJ1-1,TRBV25-1,.
ASSPFQANYGYT,TRBJ1-2,TRBV7-8,.
ATSETPQGSGNTIY,TRBJ1-3,TRBV15,.
ASSEPRGGDSYNEQF,TRBJ2-1,TRBV25-1,TRBD2
ASRKWTGLLTEAF,TRBJ1-1,TRBV5-6,TRBD1
ASRPGEYGNEKLF,TRBJ1-4,TRBV5-1,.
ASSQGLELAGKYYEQY,TRBJ2-7,TRBV4-1,.
SVGDSYGYT,TRBJ1-2,TRBV29-1,TRBD1
ASSIGEPVEQF,TRBJ2-1,TRBV19,.
ASSSWTSEFYEQY,TRBJ2-7,TRBV27,TRBD2
ASSPGLAGETQY,TRBJ2-5,TRBV5-6,TRBD2
ASNNVLGATGELF,TRBJ2-2,TRBV9,.
ASSETRVVDTQY,TRBJ2-3,TRBV2,.
AISESSANTGELF,TRBJ2-2,TRBV10-3,.